This T cell receptor (beta chain) came from a study of cytomegalovirus exposure and HLA in healthy donors. From germline, CDR1 is SGHNT and CDR2 YYREEE (reference sequence). Trimming took 3 bases from V and 8 from J; bases not matched to a gene: 4. The length of the CDR3 is 14 residues. Study-level results: Rare sequences made up most TCRs, while some public TCRs were found in many donors. TCR clusters originating in the first cohort tended to co-occur in the roughly 120 validation repertoires, according to a later analysis. Cytomegalovirus status was reportedly diagnosed by the classifier with high sensitivity and specificity.

Assay: immunoSEQ multiplex PCR; the TCRdb copy retains only in-frame clones and omits some. The sample holds 150,000 to 200,000 clones; 85% are singletons and the top ten take roughly 15%. Note on this clone: The antigen remains undetermined.

This sequence was found in a man aged 18-30 years in good health and CMV-seropositive. The sequenced sample was PBMCs. The chain recombines TRBV5-4 with TRBJ1-4, with 10 bases matching TRBD1. The CDR3 DNA sequence: TGTGCCAGCAGCTCGGACAGGGGGAGGGAAAAACTGTTTTTT. This codes for CASSSDRGREKLFF.